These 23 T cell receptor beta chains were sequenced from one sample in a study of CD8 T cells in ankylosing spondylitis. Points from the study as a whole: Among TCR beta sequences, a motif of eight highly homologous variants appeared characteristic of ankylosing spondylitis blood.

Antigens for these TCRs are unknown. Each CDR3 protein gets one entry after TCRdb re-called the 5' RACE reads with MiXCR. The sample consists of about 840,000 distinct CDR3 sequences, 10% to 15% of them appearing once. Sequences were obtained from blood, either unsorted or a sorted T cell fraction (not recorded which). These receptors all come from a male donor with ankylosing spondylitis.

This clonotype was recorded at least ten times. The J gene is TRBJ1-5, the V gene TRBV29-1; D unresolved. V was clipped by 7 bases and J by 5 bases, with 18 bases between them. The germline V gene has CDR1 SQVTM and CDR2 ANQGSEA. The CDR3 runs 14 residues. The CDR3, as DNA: TGCAGCGAGACGGACGGGCTTGAGGATCAGCCCCAGCATTTT. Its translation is CSETDGLEDQPQHF.

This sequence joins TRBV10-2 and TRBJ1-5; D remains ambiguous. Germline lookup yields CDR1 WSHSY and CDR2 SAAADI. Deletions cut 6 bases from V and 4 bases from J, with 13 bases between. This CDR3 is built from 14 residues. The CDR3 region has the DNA TGCGCCAGCAGCCCGGTGGCAGTTAATCAGCCCCAGCATTTT. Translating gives CASSPVAVNQPQHF.

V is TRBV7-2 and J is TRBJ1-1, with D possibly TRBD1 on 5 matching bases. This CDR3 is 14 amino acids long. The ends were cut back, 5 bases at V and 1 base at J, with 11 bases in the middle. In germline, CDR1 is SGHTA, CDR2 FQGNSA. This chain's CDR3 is CASSKGLQNTEAFF. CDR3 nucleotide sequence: TGTGCCAGCAGCAAGGGACTCCAGAACACTGAAGCTTTCTTT.

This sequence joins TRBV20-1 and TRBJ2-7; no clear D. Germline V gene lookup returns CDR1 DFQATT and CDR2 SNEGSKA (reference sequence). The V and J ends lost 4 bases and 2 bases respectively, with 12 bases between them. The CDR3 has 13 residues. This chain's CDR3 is CSATLDRAYEQYF. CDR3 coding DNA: TGCAGTGCTACATTAGACCGGGCCTACGAGCAGTACTTC.

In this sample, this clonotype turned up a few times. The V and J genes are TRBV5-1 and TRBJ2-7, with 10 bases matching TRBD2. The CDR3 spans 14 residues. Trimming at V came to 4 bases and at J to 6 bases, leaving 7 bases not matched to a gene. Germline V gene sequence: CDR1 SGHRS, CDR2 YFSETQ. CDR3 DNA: TGCGCCAGCAGCCCCCTAGCGGGAGAAGGCGAGCAGTACTTC. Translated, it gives CASSPLAGEGEQYF.

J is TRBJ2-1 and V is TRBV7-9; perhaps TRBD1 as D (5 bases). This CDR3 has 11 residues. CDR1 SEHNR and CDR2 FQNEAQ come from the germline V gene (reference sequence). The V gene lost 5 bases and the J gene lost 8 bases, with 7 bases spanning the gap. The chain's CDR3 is CASSEGDEQFF. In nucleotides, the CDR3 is TGTGCCAGCAGCGAAGGGGATGAGCAGTTCTTC.

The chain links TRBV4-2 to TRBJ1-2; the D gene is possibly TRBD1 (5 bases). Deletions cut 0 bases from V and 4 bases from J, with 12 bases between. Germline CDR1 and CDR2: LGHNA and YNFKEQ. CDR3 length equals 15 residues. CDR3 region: CASSQETTETYGYTF. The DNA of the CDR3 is TGTGCCAGCAGCCAAGAAACGACAGAAACCTATGGCTACACCTTC.

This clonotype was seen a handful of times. CDR3 in DNA: TGCAGTGCTAGAGATAAGCCAGGGCCAGCGGGAGGCACAGATACGCAGTATTTT. It is translated as CSARDKPGPAGGTDTQYF. The chain employs TRBV20-1 and TRBJ2-3, with 8 bases identical to TRBD2. The CDR3 runs 18 residues. The germline gives CDR1 DFQATT, CDR2 SNEGSKA (reference sequence). J lost 1 base, V lost 0 bases, and 12 bases had no gene match.

The CDR3 reads CASSAPLSGTQYF. The CDR3 DNA reads TGTGCCAGCAGTGCCCCCCTTTCCGGTACGCAGTATTTT. The gene calls are TRBV2 and TRBJ2-3; D unclear. Trimming shortened V by 4 bases and J by 8 bases, and 13 bases separated the two germline ends. Germline-derived CDR1 and CDR2 are SNHLY and FYNNEI. The CDR3 loop spans 13 amino acids.

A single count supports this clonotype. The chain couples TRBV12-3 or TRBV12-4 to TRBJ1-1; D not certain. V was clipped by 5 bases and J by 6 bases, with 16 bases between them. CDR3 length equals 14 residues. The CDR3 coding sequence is TGTGCCAGCAGTCTTCGGCGGGGTACGTCTGAAGCTTTCTTT. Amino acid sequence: CASSLRRGTSEAFF.

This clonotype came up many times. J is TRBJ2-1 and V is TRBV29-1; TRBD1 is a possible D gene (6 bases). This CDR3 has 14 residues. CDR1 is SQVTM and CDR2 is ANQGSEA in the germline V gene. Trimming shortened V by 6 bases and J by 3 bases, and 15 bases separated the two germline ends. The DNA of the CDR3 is TGCAGCGTAGCAACAGGGTTCCTCTACAATGAGCAGTTCTTC. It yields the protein CSVATGFLYNEQFF.

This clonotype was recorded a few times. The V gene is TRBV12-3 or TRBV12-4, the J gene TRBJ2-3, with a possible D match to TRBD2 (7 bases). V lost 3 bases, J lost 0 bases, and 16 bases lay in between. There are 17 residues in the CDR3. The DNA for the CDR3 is TGTGCCAGCAGTTTGATTTGGGGGGGCAGGAGCACAGATACGCAGTATTTT. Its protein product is CASSLIWGGRSTDTQYF.

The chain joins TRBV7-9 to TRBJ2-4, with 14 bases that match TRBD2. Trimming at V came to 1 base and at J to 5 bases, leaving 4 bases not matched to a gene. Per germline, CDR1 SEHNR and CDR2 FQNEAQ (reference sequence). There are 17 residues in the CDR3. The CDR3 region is CASSLGPGLAGENIQYF. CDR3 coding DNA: TGTGCCAGCAGCTTAGGGCCGGGACTAGCGGGAGAAAACATTCAGTACTTC.

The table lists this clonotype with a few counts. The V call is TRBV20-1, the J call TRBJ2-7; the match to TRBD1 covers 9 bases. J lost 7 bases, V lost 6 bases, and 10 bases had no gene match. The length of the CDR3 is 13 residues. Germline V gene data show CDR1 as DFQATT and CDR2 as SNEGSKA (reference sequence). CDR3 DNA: TGCAGTGCAAGTTGGGACAGGGCCAGGGAGCAGTACTTC. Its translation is CSASWDRAREQYF.

The CDR3 here is CASSKRGSGLSTDTQYF. The CDR3 DNA reads TGTGCCAGCAGCAAAAGGGGGAGCGGGTTATCCACAGATACGCAGTATTTT. The chain uses TRBV21-1 and TRBJ2-3; the table names TRBD1, a call not compared with the DNA. TRBV21-1 is given as a pseudogene. The CDR3 runs to 17 residues.

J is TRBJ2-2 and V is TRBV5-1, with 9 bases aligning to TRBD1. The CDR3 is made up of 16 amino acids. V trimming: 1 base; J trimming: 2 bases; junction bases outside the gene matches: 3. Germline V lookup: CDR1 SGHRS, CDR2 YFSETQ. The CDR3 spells CASSLRTGVNTGELFF. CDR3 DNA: TGCGCCAGCAGCTTGCGGACAGGGGTTAACACCGGGGAGCTGTTTTTT.

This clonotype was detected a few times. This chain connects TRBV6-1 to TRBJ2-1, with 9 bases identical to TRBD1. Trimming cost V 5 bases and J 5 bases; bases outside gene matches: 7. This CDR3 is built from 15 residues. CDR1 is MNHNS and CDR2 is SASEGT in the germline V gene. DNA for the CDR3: TGTGCCAGCAGTACGGGACAGGGTGTGAACAATGAGCAGTTCTTC. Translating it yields CASSTGQGVNNEQFF.

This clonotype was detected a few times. The DNA for the CDR3 is TGTGCCAGCAGCTTGGGGACTAGCGGGGTTGAGCAGTACTTC. Its translation is CASSLGTSGVEQYF. The chain uses TRBV5-6 and TRBJ2-7; 12 nucleotides align to TRBD2. The CDR3 is 14 amino acids. Germline V gene data show CDR1 as SGHDT and CDR2 as YYEEEE. The ends lost 0 bases at V and 7 bases at J; junction bases unmatched: 2. The full variable domain, in which reference TRBV5-6 and TRBJ2-7 provide the parts outside the CDR3, is DAGVTQSPTHLIKTRGQQVTLRCSPKSGHDTVSWYQQALGQGPQFIFQYYEEEERQRGNFPDRFSGHQFPNYSSELNVNALLLGDSALYLCASSLGTSGVEQYFGPGTRLTVT.

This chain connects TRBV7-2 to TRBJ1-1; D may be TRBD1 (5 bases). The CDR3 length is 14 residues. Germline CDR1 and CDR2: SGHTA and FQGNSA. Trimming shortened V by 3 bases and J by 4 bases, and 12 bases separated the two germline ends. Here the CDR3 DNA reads TGTGCCAGCAGCTTCACCCAGGGATTCACTGAAGCTTTCTTT. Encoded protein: CASSFTQGFTEAFF.

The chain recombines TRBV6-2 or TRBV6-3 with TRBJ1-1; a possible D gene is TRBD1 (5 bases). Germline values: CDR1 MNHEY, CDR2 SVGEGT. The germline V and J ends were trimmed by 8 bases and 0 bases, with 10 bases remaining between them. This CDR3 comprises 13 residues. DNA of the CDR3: TGTGCCAGCCTAGGACACCTGAACACTGAAGCTTTCTTT. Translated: CASLGHLNTEAFF.

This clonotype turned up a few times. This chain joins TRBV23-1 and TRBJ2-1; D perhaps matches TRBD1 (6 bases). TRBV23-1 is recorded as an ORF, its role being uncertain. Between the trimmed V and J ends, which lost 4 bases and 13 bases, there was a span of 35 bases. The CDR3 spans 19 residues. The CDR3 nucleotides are TGCGCCAGCAGTCGACTGACAGGCGGTATTGGGCTACGGGCCTCCTTTCAGTTCTTC. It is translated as CASSRLTGGIGLRASFQFF.

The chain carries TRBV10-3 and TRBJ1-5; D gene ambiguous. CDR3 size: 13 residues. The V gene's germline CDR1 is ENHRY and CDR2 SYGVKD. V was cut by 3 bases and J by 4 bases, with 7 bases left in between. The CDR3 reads CAISESANQPQHF. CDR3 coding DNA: TGTGCCATCAGTGAATCAGCTAATCAGCCCCAGCATTTT.

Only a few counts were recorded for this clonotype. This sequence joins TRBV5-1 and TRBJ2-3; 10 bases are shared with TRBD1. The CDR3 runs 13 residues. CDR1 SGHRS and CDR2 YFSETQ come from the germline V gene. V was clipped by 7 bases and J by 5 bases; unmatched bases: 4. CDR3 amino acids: CASGTGEEDTQYF. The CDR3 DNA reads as TGCGCCAGCGGGACAGGGGAAGAAGATACGCAGTATTTT.